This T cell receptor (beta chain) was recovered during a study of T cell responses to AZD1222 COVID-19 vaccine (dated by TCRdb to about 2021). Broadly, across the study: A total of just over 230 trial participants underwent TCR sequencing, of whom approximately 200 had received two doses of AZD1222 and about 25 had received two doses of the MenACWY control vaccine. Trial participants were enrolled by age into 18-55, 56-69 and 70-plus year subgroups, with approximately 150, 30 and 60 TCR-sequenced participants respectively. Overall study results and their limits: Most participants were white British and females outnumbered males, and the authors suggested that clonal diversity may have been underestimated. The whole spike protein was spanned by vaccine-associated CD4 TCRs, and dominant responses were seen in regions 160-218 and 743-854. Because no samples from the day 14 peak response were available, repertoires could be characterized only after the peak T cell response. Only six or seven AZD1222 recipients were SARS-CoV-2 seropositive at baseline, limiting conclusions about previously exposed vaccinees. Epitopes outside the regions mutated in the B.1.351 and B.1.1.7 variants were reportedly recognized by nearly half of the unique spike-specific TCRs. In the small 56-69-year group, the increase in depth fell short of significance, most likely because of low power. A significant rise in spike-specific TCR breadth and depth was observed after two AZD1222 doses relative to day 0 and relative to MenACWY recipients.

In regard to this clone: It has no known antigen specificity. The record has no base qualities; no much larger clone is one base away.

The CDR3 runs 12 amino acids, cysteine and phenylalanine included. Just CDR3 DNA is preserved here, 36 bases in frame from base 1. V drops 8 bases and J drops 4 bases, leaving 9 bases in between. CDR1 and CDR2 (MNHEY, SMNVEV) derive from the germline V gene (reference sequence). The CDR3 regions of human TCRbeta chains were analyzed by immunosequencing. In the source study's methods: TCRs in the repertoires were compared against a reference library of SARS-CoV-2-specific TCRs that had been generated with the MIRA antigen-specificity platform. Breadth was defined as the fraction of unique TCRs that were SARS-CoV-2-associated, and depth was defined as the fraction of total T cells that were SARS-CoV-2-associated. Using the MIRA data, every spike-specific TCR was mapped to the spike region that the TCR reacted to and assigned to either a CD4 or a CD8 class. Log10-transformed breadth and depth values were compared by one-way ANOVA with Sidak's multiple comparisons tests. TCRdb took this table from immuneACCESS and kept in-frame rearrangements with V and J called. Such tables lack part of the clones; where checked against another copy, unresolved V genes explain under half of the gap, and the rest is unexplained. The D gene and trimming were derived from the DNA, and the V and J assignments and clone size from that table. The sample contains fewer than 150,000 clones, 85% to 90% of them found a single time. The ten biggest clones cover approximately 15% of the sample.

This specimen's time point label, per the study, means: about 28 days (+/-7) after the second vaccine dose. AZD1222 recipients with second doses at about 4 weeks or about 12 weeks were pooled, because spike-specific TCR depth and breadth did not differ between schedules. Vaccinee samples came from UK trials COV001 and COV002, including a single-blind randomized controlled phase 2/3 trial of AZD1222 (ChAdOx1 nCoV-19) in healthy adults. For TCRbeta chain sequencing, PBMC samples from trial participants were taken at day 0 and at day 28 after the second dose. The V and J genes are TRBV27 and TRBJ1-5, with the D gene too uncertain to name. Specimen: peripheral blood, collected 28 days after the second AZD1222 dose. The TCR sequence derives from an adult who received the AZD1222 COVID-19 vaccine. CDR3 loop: CASGGRNQPQHF. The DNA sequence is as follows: TGTGCCAGCGGCGGGAGAAATCAGCCCCAGCATTTT.